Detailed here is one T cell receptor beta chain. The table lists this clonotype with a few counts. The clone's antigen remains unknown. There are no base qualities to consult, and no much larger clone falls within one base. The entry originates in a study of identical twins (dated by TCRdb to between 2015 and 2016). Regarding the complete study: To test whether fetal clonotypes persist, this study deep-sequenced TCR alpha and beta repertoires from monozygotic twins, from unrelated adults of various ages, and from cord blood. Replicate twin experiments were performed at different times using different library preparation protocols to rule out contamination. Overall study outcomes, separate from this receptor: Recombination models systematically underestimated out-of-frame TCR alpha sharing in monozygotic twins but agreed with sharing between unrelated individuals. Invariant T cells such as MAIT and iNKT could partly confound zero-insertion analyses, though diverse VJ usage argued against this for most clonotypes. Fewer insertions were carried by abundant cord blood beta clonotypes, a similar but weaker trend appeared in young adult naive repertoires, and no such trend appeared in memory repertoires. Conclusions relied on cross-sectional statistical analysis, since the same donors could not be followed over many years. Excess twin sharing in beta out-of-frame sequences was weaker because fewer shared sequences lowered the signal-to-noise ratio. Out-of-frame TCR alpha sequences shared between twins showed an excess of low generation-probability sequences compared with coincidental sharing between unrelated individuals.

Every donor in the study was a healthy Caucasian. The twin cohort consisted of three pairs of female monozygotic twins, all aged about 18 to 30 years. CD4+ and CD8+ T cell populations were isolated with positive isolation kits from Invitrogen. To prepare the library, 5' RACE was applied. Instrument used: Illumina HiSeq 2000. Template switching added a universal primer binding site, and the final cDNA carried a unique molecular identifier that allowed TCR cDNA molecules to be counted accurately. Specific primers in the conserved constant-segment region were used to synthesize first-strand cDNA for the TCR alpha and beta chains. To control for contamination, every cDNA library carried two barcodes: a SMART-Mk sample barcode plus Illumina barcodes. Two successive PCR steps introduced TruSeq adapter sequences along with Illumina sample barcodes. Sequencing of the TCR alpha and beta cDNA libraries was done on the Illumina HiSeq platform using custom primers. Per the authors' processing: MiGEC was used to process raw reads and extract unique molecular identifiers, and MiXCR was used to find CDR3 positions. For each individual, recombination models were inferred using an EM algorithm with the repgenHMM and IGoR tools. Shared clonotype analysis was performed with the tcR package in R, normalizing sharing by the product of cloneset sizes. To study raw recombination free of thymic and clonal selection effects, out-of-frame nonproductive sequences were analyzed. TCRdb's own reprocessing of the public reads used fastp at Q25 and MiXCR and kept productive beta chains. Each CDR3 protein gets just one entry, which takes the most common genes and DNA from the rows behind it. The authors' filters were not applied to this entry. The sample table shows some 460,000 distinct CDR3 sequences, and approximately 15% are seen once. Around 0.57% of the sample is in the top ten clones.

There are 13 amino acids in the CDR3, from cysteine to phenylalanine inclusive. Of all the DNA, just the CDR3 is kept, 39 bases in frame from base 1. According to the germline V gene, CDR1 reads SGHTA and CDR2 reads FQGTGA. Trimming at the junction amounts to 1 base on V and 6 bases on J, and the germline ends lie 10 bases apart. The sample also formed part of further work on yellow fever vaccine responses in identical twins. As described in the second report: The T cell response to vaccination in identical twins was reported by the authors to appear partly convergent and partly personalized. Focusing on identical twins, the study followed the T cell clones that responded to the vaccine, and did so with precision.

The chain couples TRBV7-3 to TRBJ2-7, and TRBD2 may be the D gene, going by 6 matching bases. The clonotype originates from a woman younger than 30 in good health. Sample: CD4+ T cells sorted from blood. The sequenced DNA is TGTGCCAGCAGCTTAAGTGCGGGGTCCGAGCAGTACTTC. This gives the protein CASSLSAGSEQYF.